Shown below are 30 T cell receptor beta chains from a single sample sequenced in a study of technical replicates of blood from a handful of donors. The method was immunoSEQ multiplex PCR; TCRdb's version includes in-frame clones alone and lacks a portion of them. The sample holds fewer than 95,000 clones; 90% to 95% are singletons and the top ten take 0.2% to 0.3%. Source material: T cells isolated from PBMCs. These receptors were collected from a human donor in good health.

DNA for the CDR3: TGTGCCAGCAGCCAAGAAGGGACTTCGAGGAAGCAGTTCTTC. It is translated as CASSQEGTSRKQFF. The rearrangement uses TRBV4-2 and TRBJ2-1, with D tentatively TRBD2 (6 bases). CDR1 and CDR2 from the germline V gene are LGHNA and YNFKEQ. The germline V and J ends were trimmed by 0 bases and 11 bases, with 14 bases remaining between them. The CDR3 has 14 residues.

The chain is built from TRBV11-2 and TRBJ1-5; 9 positions match TRBD1. The CDR3 has 14 residues. Germline CDR1 and CDR2: SGHAT and FQNNGV. V gave up 3 bases and J gave up 7 bases; unmatched junction bases: 4. The CDR3 loop is CASSFTGGRQPQHF. CDR3 DNA sequence: TGTGCCAGCAGCTTCACAGGGGGCAGGCAGCCCCAGCATTTT.

The genes are TRBV28 and TRBJ1-2; a weak D match, TRBD1 (6 bases). Trimming pared 4 bases from V and 7 bases from J, leaving 19 bases between. The CDR3 extends over 15 amino acids. Germline CDR1 is MDHEN and CDR2 is SYDVKM. The CDR3 DNA is TGTGCCAGCAGTTCGCCGGACCCAGGGGATCGTGGCTACACCTTC. It specifies CASSSPDPGDRGYTF.

This sequence joins TRBV18 and TRBJ2-2; D is unresolved. V dropped 4 bases and J dropped 2 bases, with 11 bases sitting between them. The CDR3 sequence is 15 residues long. Germline CDR1 is KGHSH and CDR2 is LQKENI. CDR3 nucleotides: TGTGCCAGCTCACTACAGACCTTAAACACCGGGGAGCTGTTTTTT. It translates to CASSLQTLNTGELFF.

This chain links TRBV5-4 with TRBJ2-5; 11 bases agree with TRBD1. Germline V gene lookup returns CDR1 SGHNT and CDR2 YYREEE (reference sequence). There are 15 residues in the CDR3. J gave up 4 bases and V 4 bases, and 6 bases lay outside the gene matches. CDR3 sequence: CASSLRTGGTETQYF. The DNA of the CDR3 is TGTGCCAGCAGCCTCCGGACAGGGGGCACAGAGACCCAGTACTTC.

The chain carries TRBV5-4 and TRBJ2-1, with a tentative D call TRBD1 (6 bases). CDR3 size: 15 residues. Germline CDR1 SGHNT, CDR2 YYREEE (reference sequence). Trimming cost V 1 base and J 7 bases, with 15 bases left between them. The CDR3, as DNA: TGTGCCAGCAGCTTGTCGCGGAGAGGGGGTAATGAGCAGTTCTTC. Translating it yields CASSLSRRGGNEQFF.

This clone was observed a single time. This rearrangement joins TRBV6-5 to TRBJ2-6; D is possibly TRBD2 (6 bases). The CDR3 length is 14 residues. Germline V lookup: CDR1 MNHEY, CDR2 SVGAGI. The ends were cut back, 7 bases at V and 3 bases at J, with 10 bases in the middle. The CDR3 DNA follows: TGTGCCAGCACCCGGGGGAGTGGGGCCAACGTCCTGACTTTC. Protein: CASTRGSGANVLTF.

This chain uses TRBV28 with TRBJ1-2; D unclear. The V end was cut by 3 bases, the J end by 5 bases, with 7 bases between. There are 12 residues in the CDR3. Germline V gene data show CDR1 as MDHEN and CDR2 as SYDVKM. CDR3 residues: CASSLMRYGYTF. The DNA for the CDR3 is TGTGCCAGCAGTTTGATGAGATATGGCTACACCTTC.

The V and J genes are TRBV5-1 and TRBJ1-1; maybe TRBD1 (6 bases). Trimming pared 4 bases from V and 4 bases from J, leaving 11 bases between. The germline CDR1 and CDR2 sequences are SGHRS and YFSETQ. The CDR3 spans 13 residues. Written as DNA, the CDR3 is TGCGCCAGCAGCGGGACATTCGGCACTGAAGCTTTCTTT. It encodes CASSGTFGTEAFF.

The chain recombines TRBV4-1 with TRBJ1-5, with D unresolved. This CDR3 spans 16 amino acids. CDR1 and CDR2 from the germline V gene are MGHRA and YSYEKL. Trimming shortened V by 0 bases and J by 4 bases, and 13 bases separated the two germline ends. The CDR3 DNA reads as TGCGCCAGCAGCCAAGAGGGCGGGGAGGAGAATCAGCCCCAGCATTTT. Translated, it gives CASSQEGGEENQPQHF.

The gene calls are TRBV4-1 and TRBJ2-3, with 10 bases lining up with TRBD2. The CDR3 covers 19 residues. V lost 0 bases and J lost 3; bases outside the gene matches: 12. Germline CDR1 reads MGHRA; CDR2 reads YSYEKL. The CDR3 sequence is CASSQDRTSGSGGTDTQYF. CDR3 DNA: TGCGCCAGCAGCCAAGATCGGACTAGCGGTTCCGGAGGAACAGATACGCAGTATTTT.

This clone was detected once. The rearrangement uses TRBV7-9 and TRBJ2-7, with D perhaps matching TRBD2 (5 bases). The CDR3 spans 14 residues. Trimming removed 8 bases at V and 7 bases at J, with 21 bases between. CDR1 and CDR2 (germline): SEHNR, FQNEAQ (reference sequence). The CDR3 coding sequence is TGTGCCAGCGGCCAAGTTGGCTCCAGCGGAGAGCAGTACTTC. Its protein is CASGQVGSSGEQYF.

The CDR3 protein is CASSHGQGQNTEAFF. The CDR3 DNA follows: TGCGCCAGCAGTCATGGACAGGGCCAGAACACTGAAGCTTTCTTT. The chain combines TRBV5-1 with TRBJ1-1; 8 bases are shared with TRBD1. The CDR3 runs to 15 residues. CDR1 and CDR2 (germline): SGHRS, YFSETQ. Trimming cost V 5 bases and J 1 base; bases outside gene matches: 7. The full variable domain, in which reference TRBV5-1 and TRBJ1-1 provide the parts outside the CDR3, is KAGVTQTPRYLIKTRGQQVTLSCSPISGHRSVSWYQQTPGQGLQFLFEYFSETQRNKGNFPGRFSGRQFSNSRSEMNVSTLELGDSALYLCASSHGQGQNTEAFFGQGTRLTVV.

The chain joins TRBV6-5 to TRBJ2-7; D unclear. The CDR3 covers 14 residues. Germline V gene sequence: CDR1 MNHEY, CDR2 SVGAGI. Trimming left V 5 bases short and J 4 bases short, with 15 bases between. The CDR3 bases are TGTGCCAGCAGTCAGAGGTCGCCCTCTTACGAGCAGTACTTC. Translation: CASSQRSPSYEQYF.

The V gene is TRBV6-1, the J gene TRBJ2-7, with 7 bases fitting TRBD1. There are 13 residues in the CDR3. V shed 7 bases, J shed 3 bases, and the junction held 6 bases outside the gene matches. Germline CDR1 and CDR2: MNHNS and SASEGT. This CDR3 is CASNPDRDYEQYF. The CDR3 DNA is TGTGCCAGCAATCCCGACAGGGACTACGAGCAGTACTTC.

This chain links TRBV30 with TRBJ1-5; D is ambiguous. CDR1 and CDR2 from the germline V gene are GTSNPN and SVGIG (reference sequence). V was clipped by 0 bases and J by 7 bases, with 19 bases between them. This CDR3 contains 16 residues. CDR3 in amino acids: CAWSVLPGLIPQPQHF. CDR3 nucleotide sequence: TGTGCCTGGAGTGTCCTCCCTGGGCTGATTCCGCAGCCCCAGCATTTT.

The chain combines TRBV7-9 with TRBJ2-1; TRBD2 agrees at 12 bases. The V segment lost 0 bases and the J segment 10 bases; nucleotides outside the gene matches: 13. The CDR3 has 18 residues. The germline V gene encodes CDR1 SEHNR and CDR2 FQNEAQ (reference sequence). For the CDR3, the DNA is TGTGCCAGCAGCTTAGCGGATCGGAGACTAGCGGGAGTTACCGAGCAGTTCTTC. Amino acid sequence: CASSLADRRLAGVTEQFF.

V gene TRBV28 combines with J gene TRBJ2-7; TRBD1 aligns across 9 bases. This CDR3 is 19 amino acids long. CDR1 MDHEN and CDR2 SYDVKM come from the germline V gene. J lost 3 bases, V lost 2 bases, and 17 bases had no gene match. In DNA, the CDR3 is TGTGCCAGCAGTTTAGCCCCCAACTCGGACAGGGGAAGGGTCTACGAGCAGTACTTC. Translated: CASSLAPNSDRGRVYEQYF.

J is TRBJ1-2 and V is TRBV30, with TRBD1 matching 9 bases. The germline V gene encodes CDR1 GTSNPN and CDR2 SVGIG (reference sequence). Trimming cost V 5 bases and J 6 bases; bases outside gene matches: 10. There are 14 residues in the CDR3. CDR3 region: CAWSIRDRVHGYTF. The CDR3 DNA is TGTGCCTGGTCAATCCGGGACAGGGTCCATGGCTACACCTTC. Using reference TRBV30 and TRBJ1-2 for the parts outside the CDR3, the full variable domain is SQTIHQWPATLVQPVGSPLSLECTVEGTSNPNLYWYRQAAGRGLQLLFYSVGIGQISSEVPQNLSASRPQDRQFILSSKKLLLSDSGFYLCAWSIRDRVHGYTFGSGTRLTVV.

The chain couples TRBV5-1 to TRBJ2-1; 8 nucleotides match TRBD2. V was pared by 4 bases and J by 6 bases, with 9 bases of the junction left unmatched. The CDR3 has 15 residues. Germline CDR1 is SGHRS and CDR2 is YFSETQ. In DNA form, the CDR3 reads TGCGCCAGCAGCCCCGGGAGGGGAGGGGCCAATGAGCAGTTCTTC. It is translated as CASSPGRGGANEQFF. The variable domain in full, completed from reference TRBV5-1 and TRBJ2-1, reads KAGVTQTPRYLIKTRGQQVTLSCSPISGHRSVSWYQQTPGQGLQFLFEYFSETQRNKGNFPGRFSGRQFSNSRSEMNVSTLELGDSALYLCASSPGRGGANEQFFGPGTRLTVL.

The J gene is TRBJ2-1, the V gene TRBV10-3; TRBD2 matches 7 bases. J gave up 2 bases and V 4 bases, and 5 bases lay outside the gene matches. Germline CDR1 ENHRY, CDR2 SYGVKD. The CDR3 extends over 15 amino acids. The CDR3 DNA sequence: TGTGCCATCAGTGGGGAGGGATCCCCCTACAATGAGCAGTTCTTC. As protein: CAISGEGSPYNEQFF.

V gene TRBV4-1 combines with J gene TRBJ2-2; the match to TRBD2 covers 10 bases. Germline V gene lookup returns CDR1 MGHRA and CDR2 YSYEKL. This CDR3 spans 18 amino acids. With 1 base clipped from V and 5 bases from J, the junction kept 10 bases outside the gene matches. CDR3 bases: TGCGCCAGCAGCCAAGGAGGCCTAGCGGGAGTTGGAACCGGGGAGCTGTTTTTT. The encoded protein is CASSQGGLAGVGTGELFF.

The chain recombines TRBV2 with TRBJ2-3; 9 positions agree with TRBD1. The CDR3 runs 14 residues. Germline loops: CDR1 SNHLY, CDR2 FYNNEI. Trimming at V came to 6 bases and at J to 3 bases, leaving 4 bases not matched to a gene. CDR3: CASRKTGGTDTQYF. CDR3 DNA sequence: TGTGCCAGCAGAAAGACAGGGGGAACAGATACGCAGTATTTT.

This chain links TRBV7-9 with TRBJ2-7; maybe TRBD1 (6 bases). The V gene's germline CDR1 is SEHNR and CDR2 FQNEAQ (reference sequence). The CDR3 is 14 residues long. Trimming left V 7 bases short and J 5 bases short, with 18 bases between. DNA of the CDR3: TGTGCCAGCACCTCGGTAGGGACATTACACGAGCAGTACTTC. Its translation: CASTSVGTLHEQYF.

The chain links TRBV6-5 to TRBJ2-5; possibly TRBD1 for D (6 bases). The CDR3 contains 13 residues. Per the germline V gene, CDR1 is MNHEY and CDR2 is SVGAGI. V was pared by 3 bases and J by 4 bases, with 9 bases between. CDR3: CASSYQGRETQYF. Written as DNA, the CDR3 is TGTGCCAGCAGTTATCAGGGGAGAGAGACCCAGTACTTC.

The chain links TRBV10-3 to TRBJ2-2; 8 bases fit TRBD1. Germline lookup yields CDR1 ENHRY and CDR2 SYGVKD. This CDR3 is 14 amino acids long. V lost 11 bases, J lost 5 bases, and 10 bases stayed unmatched. The CDR3 sequence is CASSFRDRTGELFF. CDR3 in DNA: TGTGCCTCTTCCTTCCGGGACAGGACCGGGGAGCTGTTTTTT.

The genes are TRBV5-4 and TRBJ1-2, with D possibly being TRBD1 (5 bases). Germline V gives CDR1 SGHNT, CDR2 YYREEE (reference sequence). The CDR3 contains 14 residues. V was trimmed by 0 bases and J by 7 bases, leaving 13 bases between them. CDR3 loop: CASSLAGGVSGYTF. The DNA of the CDR3 is TGTGCCAGCAGCTTGGCCGGGGGTGTATCTGGCTACACCTTC.

In its sample, this clone was seen once. The rearrangement uses TRBV7-9 and TRBJ1-5, with D possibly TRBD1 on 5 matching bases. The V end lost 5 bases, the J end lost 4 bases, and 12 bases lay between the germline ends. Germline CDR1 is SEHNR and CDR2 is FQNEAQ (reference sequence). The CDR3 consists of 14 residues. In DNA form, the CDR3 reads TGTGCCAGCAGCCCCTCCGGGGGGAATCAGCCCCAGCATTTT. As protein: CASSPSGGNQPQHF.

Worth noting for this clone: One end of the junction does not line up with germline, which may come from a read error. The rearrangement joins TRBV2 to TRBJ2-1, with 8 bases lining up with TRBD1. Germline lookup yields CDR1 SNHLY and CDR2 FYNNEI. The CDR3 covers 14 residues. CDR3 region: CAGRGTGPYNEQFF. As DNA, the CDR3 is TGTGCCGGCAGAGGGACAGGCCCATACAATGAGCAGTTCTTC.

This clone was picked up a small number of times. The chain couples TRBV10-3 to TRBJ2-5, with D maybe TRBD2 (5 bases). Per germline, CDR1 ENHRY and CDR2 SYGVKD. The CDR3 spans 13 residues. V lost 2 bases, J lost 8 bases, and 12 bases lay in between. The CDR3 bases are TGTGCCATCAGTGAGGAGGGTGGAGCAACCCAGTACTTC. Protein: CAISEEGGATQYF.